These 29 T cell receptor beta chains were sequenced from one sample in a study of cytomegalovirus exposure and HLA in healthy donors (dated by TCRdb to about 2017). Library preparation employed the immunoSEQ multiplex PCR assay. A mixture of 60 forward primers for TCR Vbeta segments and 13 reverse primers for TCR Jbeta segments was used in the multiplex PCR. Sourced from immuneACCESS, this table was stored by TCRdb with only in-frame sequences that have V and J called. A share of the clones is absent; for the studies checked, an unresolved V gene accounts for under half, and the remainder has no known explanation. Here the sample has about 160,000 clones; roughly 79% occur a single time. About 1% of the sample is taken by the ten largest. Input material: PBMCs. The source is a woman in her forties or fifties in good health and CMV-seropositive.

This clone appeared once. This chain links TRBV11-2 with TRBJ1-1, with no clear D. CDR3 length: 13 residues. CDR1 and CDR2 (germline): SGHAT, FQNNGV. V shed 6 bases and J shed 5 bases, with 13 bases lying between them. The CDR3 is CASSTEGRTEAFF. The CDR3, as DNA: TGTGCCAGCAGTACGGAGGGTCGGACTGAAGCTTTCTTT.

J is TRBJ2-5 and V is TRBV5-1; D unclear. Germline CDR1 reads SGHRS; CDR2 reads YFSETQ. V was clipped by 1 base and J by 2 bases, with 6 bases between them. The CDR3 is 13 residues long. The CDR3 spells CASSLYEQETQYF. CDR3 bases: TGCGCCAGCAGCTTGTACGAGCAAGAGACCCAGTACTTC.

The gene calls are TRBV18 and TRBJ1-2; 7 nucleotides agree with TRBD1. Germline V gene lookup returns CDR1 KGHSH and CDR2 LQKENI. The CDR3 contains 15 residues. With 3 bases clipped from V and 1 base from J, the junction kept 5 bases outside the gene matches. DNA of the CDR3: TGTGCCAGCTCACCGAGCGACAGGGTTAACTATGGCTACACCTTC. Its translation: CASSPSDRVNYGYTF.

The V and J genes are TRBV9 and TRBJ1-1, with TRBD1 identical over 8 bases. V was pared by 0 bases and J by 4 bases, with 8 bases of the junction left unmatched. The germline V gene has CDR1 SGDLS and CDR2 YYNGEE. The CDR3 sequence is 16 residues long. CDR3 in amino acids: CASSVAGLTGGTEAFF. The CDR3 DNA is TGTGCCAGCAGCGTAGCGGGACTTACAGGGGGCACTGAAGCTTTCTTT. The variable domain in full, with the rest retrieved from reference TRBV9 and TRBJ1-1, is DSGVTQTPKHLITATGQRVTLRCSPRSGDLSVYWYQQSLDQGLQFLIQYYNGEERAKGNILERFSAQQFPDLHSELNLSSLELGDSALYFCASSVAGLTGGTEAFFGQGTRLTVV.

This chain connects TRBV28 to TRBJ2-7; TRBD1 might be the D (6 bases). V was shortened by 2 bases and J by 1 base, with 9 bases between the two germline ends. This CDR3 has 14 amino acids. Germline V gives CDR1 MDHEN, CDR2 SYDVKM. CDR3 coding DNA: TGTGCCAGCAGTTTAAACAGGGAGTCCTACGAGCAGTACTTC. Translation: CASSLNRESYEQYF.

This clone was recorded a few times. The J gene is TRBJ1-1, the V gene TRBV6-1, with 9 bases identical to TRBD1. CDR3 length: 15 residues. Trimming removed 6 bases from V and 5 bases from J; junction bases left unmatched: 10. CDR1 and CDR2 from the germline V gene are MNHNS and SASEGT. CDR3 in amino acids: CASRVGQGFRTEAFF. CDR3 bases: TGTGCCAGCAGAGTGGGACAGGGCTTTCGAACTGAAGCTTTCTTT.

This clone was found a few times. This rearrangement joins TRBV5-1 to TRBJ2-1, with 8 bases aligning to TRBD2. In germline, CDR1 is SGHRS, CDR2 YFSETQ. V lost 0 bases, J lost 7 bases, and 9 bases stayed unmatched. This CDR3 contains 16 residues. The CDR3 bases are TGCGCCAGCAGCTTGGCCGGGGGGGCCGACTTGAATGAGCAGTTCTTC. Its translation is CASSLAGGADLNEQFF. Using reference TRBV5-1 and TRBJ2-1 for the parts outside the CDR3, the full variable domain is KAGVTQTPRYLIKTRGQQVTLSCSPISGHRSVSWYQQTPGQGLQFLFEYFSETQRNKGNFPGRFSGRQFSNSRSEMNVSTLELGDSALYLCASSLAGGADLNEQFFGPGTRLTVL.

In its sample, this clone was seen once. The rearrangement uses TRBV19 and TRBJ1-6; 7 bases align to TRBD1. This CDR3 is built from 15 residues. Looked up from germline, CDR1 is LNHDA and CDR2 is SQIVND (reference sequence). V shed 2 bases, J shed 12 bases, and the junction held 10 bases outside the gene matches. The CDR3 nucleotides read TGTGCCAGTAGTATATTCGGAGGGGGCTCTGGACCCCTCCACTTT. It yields the protein CASSIFGGGSGPLHF.

The CDR3 DNA reads TGTGCCAGCAGCCCCTGGGGACTAGCGGGAGTGGAAGAGACCCAGTACTTC. Its protein is CASSPWGLAGVEETQYF. This sequence joins TRBV7-9 and TRBJ2-5; 14 bases fit TRBD2. The J segment lost 3 bases and the V segment lost 5 bases, leaving 8 bases of the junction unmatched. This CDR3 region has 17 residues. Germline assignment: CDR1 SEHNR and CDR2 FQNEAQ (reference sequence).

The chain joins TRBV9 to TRBJ1-2; D is uncertain. The germline CDR1 and CDR2 sequences are SGDLS and YYNGEE. The CDR3 totals 15 residues. Trimming pared 4 bases from V and 0 bases from J, leaving 13 bases between. The CDR3 region has the DNA TGTGCCAGCAGCCCCCTTTTACAATCTAACTATGGCTACACCTTC. Its protein product is CASSPLLQSNYGYTF.

This chain connects TRBV10-2 to TRBJ2-3; 10 bases match TRBD2. The CDR3 consists of 16 residues. Looked up from germline, CDR1 is WSHSY and CDR2 is SAAADI. J was trimmed by 6 bases and V by 6 bases; bases with no gene match: 12. CDR3 DNA sequence: TGCGCCAGCAGCAAACTAGCGGGGCTGCCAGGGGATACGCAGTATTTT. Protein: CASSKLAGLPGDTQYF.

The genes are TRBV27 and TRBJ2-7; 9 nucleotides align to TRBD1. The CDR3 totals 17 residues. Germline values: CDR1 MNHEY, CDR2 SMNVEV (reference sequence). The ends lost 0 bases at V and 1 base at J; junction bases unmatched: 7. DNA of the CDR3: TGTGCCAGCAGTTTATCGGGGGACAGGGTTCAGTCCTACGAGCAGTACTTC. Translating it yields CASSLSGDRVQSYEQYF.

V usage is TRBV28 and J usage is TRBJ2-7; the D gene is possibly TRBD1 (5 bases). The CDR3 spans 14 residues. The V gene lost 5 bases and the J gene lost 0 bases, with 11 bases spanning the gap. The germline gives CDR1 MDHEN, CDR2 SYDVKM. CDR3 loop: CASSPPGISYEQYF. The CDR3 region has the DNA TGTGCCAGCAGTCCCCCAGGGATCTCCTACGAGCAGTACTTC.

The rearrangement links TRBV25-1 to TRBJ1-2; TRBD1 agrees at 8 bases. V lost 4 bases and J lost 4; bases outside the gene matches: 5. The CDR3 totals 14 residues. Germline assignment: CDR1 MGHDK and CDR2 SYGVNS. CDR3 protein: CASSAMGQVYGYTF. The CDR3 DNA is TGTGCCAGCAGTGCCATGGGACAGGTCTATGGCTACACCTTC.

V and J are TRBV7-2 and TRBJ2-7; D perhaps matches TRBD1 (6 bases). Germline V gene data show CDR1 as SGHTA and CDR2 as FQGNSA. The CDR3 is 13 amino acids. Trimming stripped 5 bases from V and 7 bases from J, with 15 bases between. Written as DNA, the CDR3 is TGTGCCAGCAGCCCAGGCAGGGGCGGGGAGCAGTACTTC. This translates into CASSPGRGGEQYF.

The chain recombines TRBV7-2 with TRBJ1-1, with 7 bases fitting TRBD1. V dropped 8 bases and J dropped 5; count of bases not matched to a gene: 17. The CDR3 extends over 16 amino acids. From germline, CDR1 is SGHTA and CDR2 FQGNSA. Written as DNA, the CDR3 is TGTGCCAGCGGGGGGAACTCAGGGGGATGGTGGACTGAAGCTTTCTTT. Translated, it gives CASGGNSGGWWTEAFF.

This chain links TRBV12-2 with TRBJ2-3; the table's D call of TRBD2 was not tested on the DNA. TRBV12-2 is a recognized pseudogene. The CDR3 loop spans 16 amino acids. The CDR3 loop reads CASRLDMAGRADTQYF. CDR3 DNA: TGTGCAAGTCGCTTAGATATGGCAGGGAGGGCAGATACGCAGTATTTT.

The chain has TRBV7-2 and TRBJ2-7; 11 bases match TRBD1. CDR1 is SGHTA and CDR2 is FQGNSA in the germline V gene. Losses at the gene ends were 1 base for V and 4 bases for J; bases not matched to a gene: 3. The CDR3 is made up of 15 amino acids. CDR3 sequence (DNA): TGTGCCAGCAGCTTAGTTGGGACAGGGGGGTACGAGCAGTACTTC. This gives the protein CASSLVGTGGYEQYF.

The chain recombines TRBV4-3 with TRBJ1-1, with no clear D. V was trimmed by 0 bases and J by 1 base, leaving 6 bases between them. This CDR3 region has 14 residues. CDR1 is LGHNA, CDR2 YSLEER, per germline. CDR3 sequence: CASSQERANTEAFF. The CDR3 region has the DNA TGCGCCAGCAGCCAAGAGAGGGCGAACACTGAAGCTTTCTTT.

V usage is TRBV7-3 and J usage is TRBJ2-1, with 10 bases identical to TRBD2. The CDR3 has 14 residues. V trimming: 4 bases; J trimming: 5 bases; junction bases outside the gene matches: 2. CDR1 is SGHTA and CDR2 is FQGTGA in the germline V gene. CDR3 protein: CASSSGLADNEQFF. CDR3 nucleotides: TGTGCCAGCAGCTCCGGACTAGCGGACAATGAGCAGTTCTTC.

The V call is TRBV2, the J call TRBJ2-3, with 14 bases identical to TRBD2. Trimming removed 7 bases from V and 6 bases from J; junction bases left unmatched: 6. Looked up from germline, CDR1 is SNHLY and CDR2 is FYNNEI. The CDR3 has 15 amino acids. CDR3 bases: TGTGCCAGCATCGGGACTAGCGGGAGTTCTGATACGCAGTATTTT. Its protein is CASIGTSGSSDTQYF.

V and J are TRBV7-8 and TRBJ1-2, with D possibly matching TRBD1 (6 bases). The CDR3 covers 13 residues. The V gene's germline CDR1 is SGHVS and CDR2 FQNEAQ. V was shortened by 5 bases and J by 2 bases, with 9 bases between the two germline ends. The CDR3 is CASSPRGNYGYTF. DNA for the CDR3: TGTGCCAGCAGCCCTAGGGGGAACTATGGCTACACCTTC. The entire variable domain, with the rest obtained from reference TRBV7-8 and TRBJ1-2, is as follows: GAGVSQSPRYKVAKRGQDVALRCDPISGHVSLFWYQQALGQGPEFLTYFQNEAQLDKSGLPSDRFFAERPEGSVSTLKIQRTQQEDSAVYLCASSPRGNYGYTFGSGTRLTVV.

To note about this clone: Other DNA sequences in this specimen translate into the identical CDR3. The chain couples TRBV27 to TRBJ1-1; 7 positions agree with TRBD1. V lost 6 bases and J lost 0; bases outside the gene matches: 4. This CDR3 contains 14 residues. Germline V gene lookup returns CDR1 MNHEY and CDR2 SMNVEV (reference sequence). The CDR3 reads CASSWGQMNTEAFF. As DNA, the CDR3 is TGTGCCAGCAGCTGGGGACAGATGAACACTGAAGCTTTCTTT.

In DNA, the CDR3 is TGTGCCAGCAGCCCCGACGGGAGGGTGAACACTGAAGCTTTCTTT. Protein: CASSPDGRVNTEAFF. This chain joins TRBV7-9 and TRBJ1-1; D ambiguous. Between the trimmed V and J ends, which lost 5 bases and 0 bases, there was a span of 13 bases. Germline CDR1 is SEHNR and CDR2 is FQNEAQ (reference sequence). The CDR3 runs to 15 residues.

Only a few counts were recorded for this clone. The chain combines TRBV30 with TRBJ1-1, with TRBD1 identical over 10 bases. Germline V CDR1 and CDR2: GTSNPN, SVGIG (reference sequence). The J segment lost 9 bases and the V segment lost 4 bases, leaving 5 bases of the junction unmatched. The CDR3 sequence is 12 residues long. The CDR3 DNA reads as TGTGCCTGGACCGACAGGGGGCGAAAAGCTTTCTTT. This sequence encodes CAWTDRGRKAFF.

A single count supports this clone. The chain uses TRBV2 and TRBJ1-2; D uncertain. Trimming left V 10 bases short and J 4 bases short, with 13 bases between. CDR1 and CDR2 from the germline V gene are SNHLY and FYNNEI. The CDR3 runs 12 residues. This chain's CDR3 is CATPSGLYGYTF. CDR3 nucleotide sequence: TGTGCCACCCCATCGGGTCTCTATGGCTACACCTTC. The entire variable domain, with the rest obtained from reference TRBV2 and TRBJ1-2, is as follows: EPEVTQTPSHQVTQMGQEVILRCVPISNHLYFYWYRQILGQKVEFLVSFYNNEISEKSEIFDDQFSVERPDGSNFTLKIRSTKLEDSAMYFCATPSGLYGYTFGSGTRLTVV.

This rearrangement joins TRBV18 to TRBJ1-1; 8 nucleotides align to TRBD1. V was pared by 6 bases and J by 4 bases, with 10 bases of the junction left unmatched. CDR1 is KGHSH, CDR2 LQKENI, per germline. The CDR3 loop spans 15 amino acids. The CDR3 coding sequence is TGTGCCAGCTCTCAATATTGGGGACAGGCCACTGAAGCTTTCTTT. It is translated as CASSQYWGQATEAFF.

The rearrangement links TRBV5-6 to TRBJ1-2; possibly TRBD1 for D (6 bases). The CDR3 loop spans 17 amino acids. Germline CDR1 reads SGHDT; CDR2 reads YYEEEE. Trimming stripped 1 base from V and 5 bases from J, with 21 bases between. The CDR3 sequence is CASSLLGQSKEGYGYTF. The CDR3 DNA reads as TGTGCCAGCAGCTTGCTAGGACAGAGTAAAGAAGGATATGGCTACACCTTC.

The chain combines TRBV7-9 with TRBJ2-7; 8 nucleotides align to TRBD1. In germline, CDR1 is SEHNR, CDR2 FQNEAQ (reference sequence). The length of the CDR3 is 13 residues. After removal of 4 bases from V and 5 bases from J, the junction contained 4 bases not matched to a gene. The DNA for the CDR3 is TGTGCCAGCAGCTCCTCAGGGGGCCACGAGCAGTACTTC. Amino acids: CASSSSGGHEQYF.